The clone carrying this TCR beta chain occurred once. This sample is part of a study of control samples from healthy donors and cancer patients. Profiling relied on immunoSEQ multiplex PCR, and the TCRdb table lists in-frame clones only, not all of them. The repertoire holds roughly 190,000 clones, about 89% seen once, with over 1.5% in the top ten. V trimming: 1 base; J trimming: 4 bases; junction bases outside the gene matches: 0. The CDR3 totals 15 residues. Germline lookup yields CDR1 KGHDR and CDR2 SFDVKD. Sequencing was done on a sample of blood. The sequence came from a man aged 30 to 39 in good health. The chain carries TRBV24-1 and TRBJ2-1, with 10 bases that match TRBD2. The CDR3 DNA sequence: TGTGCCACCAGTGATTTAGCGGGGGGGTACAATGAGCAGTTCTTC. As protein: CATSDLAGGYNEQFF.